The 19 T cell receptor beta chains below come from one sample, sequenced in a study of T cell repertoires in cytomegalovirus infection. TCRdb reprocessed the reads via MiXCR and lists one record per CDR3 protein. The profile covers approximately 770,000 distinct CDR3 sequences, with just under 30% appearing a single time and 13% taken by the ten largest. These TCRs are of unknown antigen specificity. The source material was cultured CD8+ T cells from PBMCs, sampled from culture after CMV antigen stimulation. Source of these receptors: a human donor in good health (CMV status not recorded). Some clones in this sample may be carry-over from other donors' samples.

V is TRBV12-3 or TRBV12-4 and J is TRBJ2-7; D is unclear. The germline V and J ends were trimmed by 6 bases and 1 base, with 19 bases remaining between them. The CDR3 runs 16 residues. CDR3 residues: CASSLWAGPLSYEQYV. CDR3 nucleotide sequence: TGTGCCAGCAGCCTGTGGGCAGGACCGCTATCCTACGAGCAGTACGTC.

This clonotype occurred many times. The V gene is TRBV24-1, the J gene TRBJ2-1, with D tentatively TRBD1 or TRBD2 (6 bases each). The CDR3 is 19 amino acids. Trimming pared 3 bases from V and 3 bases from J, leaving 23 bases between. Germline-derived CDR1 and CDR2 are KGHDR and SFDVKD. The CDR3 is CATSDPGGGGGPLYNEQFF. For the CDR3, the DNA is TGTGCCACCAGTGATCCCGGGGGTGGAGGGGGTCCCCTCTACAATGAGCAGTTCTTC.

The chain is built from TRBV10-3 and TRBJ1-1; D is unclear. The CDR3 length is 12 residues. The V end was cut by 2 bases, the J end by 4 bases, with 5 bases between. The germline V gene has CDR1 ENHRY and CDR2 SYGVKD. CDR3 DNA: TGTGCCATCAGTGAGCCGAGCACTGAAGCTTTCTTT. Its protein is CAISEPSTEAFF.

The table lists this clonotype with a few counts. The chain carries TRBV5-6 and TRBJ2-1, with D uncertain. Germline CDR1 is SGHDT and CDR2 is YYEEEE. This CDR3 comprises 12 residues. The V gene lost 2 bases and the J gene lost 6 bases, with 6 bases spanning the gap. The CDR3 DNA reads TGTGCCAGCAGCTTCGGGCTCAATGAGCAGTTCTTC. Translation gives CASSFGLNEQFF.

The table lists this clonotype with a few counts. The V gene is TRBV7-9, the J gene TRBJ2-3; TRBD1 aligns across 10 bases. The V and J ends lost 5 bases and 4 bases, in that order; junction bases with no gene match: 9. The CDR3 totals 16 residues. Germline-derived CDR1 and CDR2 are SEHNR and FQNEAQ (reference sequence). CDR3 region: CASSTPGQGISDTQYF. In DNA form, the CDR3 reads TGTGCCAGCAGCACCCCGGGACAGGGGATCTCAGATACGCAGTATTTT.

V gene TRBV7-6 combines with J gene TRBJ2-2, with 8 bases lining up with TRBD2. The J segment lost 0 bases and the V segment lost 5 bases, leaving 14 bases of the junction unmatched. The CDR3 runs 19 residues. Germline-derived CDR1 and CDR2 are SGHVS and FNYEAQ. The CDR3 coding sequence is TGTGCCAGCAGCCACGATGGGCGGGGGGCCCCAGCGAACACCGGGGAGCTGTTTTTT. The encoded protein is CASSHDGRGAPANTGELFF.

The rearrangement uses TRBV7-3 and TRBJ1-5; D is ambiguous. Germline V gene data show CDR1 as SGHTA and CDR2 as FQGTGA. The CDR3 contains 16 residues. The V gene lost 0 bases and the J gene lost 2 bases, with 11 bases spanning the gap. The CDR3 DNA is TGTGCCAGCAGCTTAACGGCACAGCCCCGCAATCAGCCCCAGCATTTT. Protein: CASSLTAQPRNQPQHF.

This clonotype was picked up many times. The chain links TRBV7-8 to TRBJ2-3; D might be TRBD2 (7 bases). This CDR3 comprises 14 residues. The V gene lost 10 bases and the J gene lost 2 bases, with 16 bases spanning the gap. CDR1 and CDR2 (germline): SGHVS, FQNEAQ. The CDR3 loop is CATSWGGYTDTQYF. CDR3 DNA: TGTGCCACCTCTTGGGGGGGCTACACAGATACGCAGTATTTT.

The V call is TRBV27, the J call TRBJ1-5; D uncertain. V was cut by 1 base and J by 7 bases, with 11 bases left in between. This CDR3 spans 14 amino acids. CDR1 is MNHEY and CDR2 is SMNVEV in the germline V gene (reference sequence). CDR3 coding DNA: TGTGCCAGCAGTTTATGGCAGGCGGGGCAGCCCCAGCATTTT. Translating it yields CASSLWQAGQPQHF.

This chain connects TRBV7-9 to TRBJ2-7, with unresolved D. Between the trimmed V and J ends, which lost 2 bases and 1 base, there was a span of 6 bases. CDR1 is SEHNR, CDR2 FQNEAQ, per germline (reference sequence). CDR3 length: 13 residues. CDR3 protein: CASSLKSSYEQYV. CDR3 in DNA: TGTGCCAGCAGCTTAAAGAGTTCCTACGAGCAGTACGTC.

The V gene is TRBV7-4, the J gene TRBJ2-3; possibly TRBD1 or TRBD2 for D (6 bases each). CDR1 and CDR2 (germline): SGHVT, SQSDAQ. CDR3 length: 15 amino acids. The V and J ends lost 5 bases and 2 bases respectively, with 14 bases between them. Here the CDR3 reads CASSPAGGHTDTQYF. DNA for the CDR3: TGTGCCAGCAGCCCCGCCGGGGGACACACAGATACGCAGTATTTT.

This clonotype was detected many times. The gene calls are TRBV7-6 and TRBJ2-5, with TRBD1 matching over 7 bases. CDR1 is SGHVS and CDR2 is FNYEAQ in the germline V gene. CDR3 length: 14 residues. The ends lost 2 bases at V and 3 bases at J; junction bases unmatched: 3. The CDR3 DNA sequence: TGTGCCAGCAGCTTAAGGGACAGCAAAGAGACCCAGTACTTC. Amino acids: CASSLRDSKETQYF.

The CDR3 DNA reads as TGTGCCAGCAGTGACTCGTACCGGGAAATGGGGTACAATGAGCAGTTCTTC. Translation gives CASSDSYREMGYNEQFF. The chain is built from TRBV6-4 and TRBJ2-1, with D perhaps matching TRBD2 (5 bases). Germline V gene lookup returns CDR1 MRHNA and CDR2 SNTAGT. V lost 0 bases, J lost 4 bases, and 16 bases lay in between. The CDR3 has 17 residues.

The chain links TRBV5-6 to TRBJ1-4, with D possibly matching TRBD1 (6 bases). Per germline, CDR1 SGHDT and CDR2 YYEEEE. V was trimmed by 4 bases and J by 5 bases, leaving 12 bases between them. CDR3 length equals 14 residues. DNA for the CDR3: TGTGCCAGCAGCCTACAGGGATCCAATGAAAAACTGTTTTTT. Encoded protein: CASSLQGSNEKLFF.

This clonotype has a single count. The rearrangement links TRBV7-9 to TRBJ2-1; perhaps TRBD1 as D (6 bases). V lost 5 bases and J lost 9, with 11 bases in between. The CDR3 sequence is 12 residues long. Germline CDR1 and CDR2: SEHNR and FQNEAQ (reference sequence). The CDR3 sequence is CASSPTGFEQFF. The CDR3 DNA reads as TGTGCCAGCAGCCCCACAGGGTTTGAGCAGTTCTTC.

The sample holds a few counts of this clonotype. The chain joins TRBV12-5 to TRBJ1-1; 9 positions match TRBD1. CDR3 size: 17 residues. Unmatched junction bases numbered 9, after V lost 2 bases and J lost 2 bases. Germline assignment: CDR1 LGHNT and CDR2 FRNRAP. CDR3 sequence reads: CASGLLTGTGSNTEAFF. CDR3 DNA: TGTGCTAGTGGTTTGCTAACCGGGACAGGGTCTAACACTGAAGCTTTCTTT.

With regard to this clonotype: Here the CDR3 omits its conserved ending phenylalanine or tryptophan, so a read error is the likely source. The chain couples TRBV4-1 to TRBJ2-1; 8 bases align to TRBD2. Germline V lookup: CDR1 MGHRA, CDR2 YSYEKL. The J segment lost 0 bases and the V segment lost 3 bases, leaving 7 bases of the junction unmatched. CDR3 length: 17 amino acids. This chain's CDR3 is CASSQEFTSGSYNEQFL. CDR3 sequence (DNA): TGCGCCAGCAGCCAGGAGTTTACTAGCGGCTCCTACAATGAGCAGTTCCTC.

This clonotype was detected only a few times. The chain joins TRBV9 to TRBJ2-1, with D perhaps matching TRBD2 (6 bases). Germline V gene sequence: CDR1 SGDLS, CDR2 YYNGEE. The CDR3 consists of 13 residues. V was trimmed by 7 bases and J by 0 bases, leaving 8 bases between them. The CDR3 is CASGGASYNEQFF. The CDR3 DNA is TGTGCCAGCGGCGGGGCCTCCTACAATGAGCAGTTCTTC.

This clonotype has at least ten counts. The gene calls are TRBV27 and TRBJ2-1, with 9 bases identical to TRBD1. This CDR3 region has 14 residues. V dropped 2 bases and J dropped 6; count of bases not matched to a gene: 2. The germline V gene encodes CDR1 MNHEY and CDR2 SMNVEV (reference sequence). CDR3 coding DNA: TGTGCCAGCAGTTTACCGGACAGGGGCAATGAGCAGTTCTTC. It translates to CASSLPDRGNEQFF.